This TCR beta chain was identified during a study of blood T cell repertoires in COVID-19. Whole-study context: T cells, B-cell-depleted T cells, or PBMCs supplied cDNA or gDNA.

The ends lost 4 bases at V and 4 bases at J; junction bases unmatched: 4. The CDR3 contains 14 residues. The germline V gene has CDR1 SNHLY and CDR2 FYNNEI. Authors' analysis steps: From reference gene primer amplification, estimates of nucleated cell counts were derived. Data came from immunoSEQ multiplex PCR; TCRdb stores just in-frame clones and leaves some out. The DNA gave D and trimming, while V, J and clone size come from that table. Found here are hundreds of thousands of clones, around 87% of them singletons; the top ten hold about 2.1%. The chain links TRBV2 to TRBJ1-5, with TRBD1 matching 7 bases. This sequence originates from a woman in her sixties or seventies with COVID-19, enrolled during active disease. Sequenced sample: peripheral blood. The CDR3 sequence is CASSGTGKNQPQHF. The DNA of the CDR3 is TGTGCCAGCAGTGGGACAGGAAAAAATCAGCCCCAGCATTTT.